This TCR beta chain was identified in a study of blood T cell repertoires in COVID-19. Method: immunoSEQ multiplex PCR; TCRdb's copy keeps in-frame clones and lacks some. Among tens of thousands of clones listed, 80% to 90% were seen once. From germline, CDR1 is SGDLS and CDR2 YYNGEE. The length of the CDR3 is 16 residues. J gave up 0 bases and V 3 bases, and 5 bases lay outside the gene matches. This chain uses TRBV9 with TRBJ1-4, with 7 bases identical to TRBD1. The sequence was collected from a middle-aged man with active COVID-19. Sequenced: peripheral blood. The CDR3 sequence is CASSALGTATNEKLFF. In DNA form, the CDR3 reads TGTGCCAGCAGCGCCCTAGGGACAGCAACTAATGAAAAACTGTTTTTT.